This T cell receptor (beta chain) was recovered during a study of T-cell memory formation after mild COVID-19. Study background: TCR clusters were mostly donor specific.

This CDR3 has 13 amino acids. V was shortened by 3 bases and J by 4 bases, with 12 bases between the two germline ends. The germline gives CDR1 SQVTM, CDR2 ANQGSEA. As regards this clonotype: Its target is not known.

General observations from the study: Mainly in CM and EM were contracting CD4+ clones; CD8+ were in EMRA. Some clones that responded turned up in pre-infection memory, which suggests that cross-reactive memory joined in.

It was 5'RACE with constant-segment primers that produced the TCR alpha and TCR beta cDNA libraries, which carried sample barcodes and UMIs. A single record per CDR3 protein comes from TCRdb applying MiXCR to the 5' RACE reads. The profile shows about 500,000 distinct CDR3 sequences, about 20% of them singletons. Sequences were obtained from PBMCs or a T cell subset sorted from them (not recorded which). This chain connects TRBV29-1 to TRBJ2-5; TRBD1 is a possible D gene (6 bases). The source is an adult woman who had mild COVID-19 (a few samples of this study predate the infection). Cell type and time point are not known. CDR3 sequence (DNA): TGCAGCGTTGATGACAGGTTTCGAGAGACCCAGTACTTC. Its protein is CSVDDRFRETQYF.